Listed below are T cell receptor beta chains from one sample, sequenced in a study of T cell repertoires in cytomegalovirus infection. TCRdb re-called the reads with MiXCR, one entry per CDR3 protein. Found here are 45,000 to 55,000 distinct CDR3 sequences, about a fifth of them singletons; the top ten hold 53%. Antigens for these TCRs are unknown. Sequencing was performed on CD8+ T cells from cultured PBMCs, taken from culture after CMV antigen stimulation. The receptors were gathered from a human donor in good health (CMV status not recorded). Some clones in this sample may be carry-over from other donors' samples. CDR3s include the opening cysteine and the closing phenylalanine or tryptophan. A D gene is named only where the DNA matches it firmly. Size is stated for part of the rows, as once, few or many counts, or as a class when the clone is expanded.

>TRBV19|TRBJ1-1|.|many
TGTGCCAGTAGTATAATAGAACCAGGGAGAACTGAAGCTTTCTTT
CASSIIEPGRTEAFF
>TRBV30|TRBJ1-2|.|once
TGTGCCTGGAGTGAAGTGCCCGCCTATGGCTACACCTTC
CAWSEVPAYGYTF
>TRBV6-5|TRBJ2-1|TRBD1|.
TGTGCCAGCAGCCGGGGGACGGGACAGGAGTTCTTC
CASSRGTGQEFF
>TRBV7-8|TRBJ2-3|.|many
TGTGCCAGCAGTCGCCGGCCCAGCACAGATACGCAGTATTTT
CASSRRPSTDTQYF
>TRBV29-1|TRBJ1-6|.|.
TGCAGCCCCCCGGGGGGGCAGTACCCTTATAATTCACCCCTCCACTTT
CSPPGGQYPYNSPLHF
>TRBV6-6|TRBJ2-2|.|.
TGTGCCAGCAGTGATCGGGTGAACACCGGGGAGCTGTTTTTT
CASSDRVNTGELFF
>TRBV12-3/TRBV12-4|TRBJ1-1|.|many
TGTGCCAGCAGTTTTTCCGCTGAAGCTTTCTTT
CASSFSAEAFF
>TRBV9|TRBJ2-3|TRBD2|few
TGTGCCAGCAGCCCTTCCGGGGGGGACCTCAGCACGCAGTATTTT
CASSPSGGDLSTQYF
>TRBV29-1|TRBJ1-1|TRBD1|.
TGCAGCGTAACCTTTGGGACAGGGGGCACTGAAGCTTTCTTT
CSVTFGTGGTEAFF
>TRBV5-1|TRBJ2-7|TRBD2|.
TGCGCCAGCAGCTGGGGGTCAGGGAGGGTCTACGAGCAGTACTTC
CASSWGSGRVYEQYF
>TRBV9|TRBJ2-7|TRBD1|many
TGTGCCAGCAGCGCATCGGACAGGGGTCATTACGAGCAGTACTTC
CASSASDRGHYEQYF
>TRBV11-2|TRBJ1-1|.|few
TGTGCCAGCAGCTTAGGATCGTACACTGAAGCTTTCTTT
CASSLGSYTEAFF
>TRBV27|TRBJ1-3|.|many
TGTGCCAGCCGCTCGGGACTCGCGGATCTCGTAGGTGGAAACACCATATATTTT
CASRSGLADLVGGNTIYF
>TRBV7-9|TRBJ2-4|TRBD1|many
TGTGCCAGCAGCCTTCAGGACAGGGGAAAAAACATTCAGTACTTC
CASSLQDRGKNIQYF
>TRBV20-1|TRBJ2-7|TRBD2|once
TGCAGTGCTAGAGATTTAAGCGGGGGCTACGAGCAGTACTTC
CSARDLSGGYEQYF
>TRBV7-2|TRBJ2-7|.|many
TGTGCCAGCAGCTACGGGGATGACGAGCAGTACTTC
CASSYGDDEQYF
>TRBV5-4|TRBJ2-3|.|.
TGTGCCAGCAGCTTGGGTTACGGGAGTACAGATACGCAGTATTTT
CASSLGYGSTDTQYF
>TRBV30|TRBJ2-1|TRBD2|many
TGTGCCTTCGGTAGCGGGAGGAGGCCCTACAATGAGCAGTTCTTC
CAFGSGRRPYNEQFF
>TRBV12-3/TRBV12-4|TRBJ2-7|.|many
TGTGCCAGCAGCCCAGCCTGGGGGGACGAGCAGTACTTC
CASSPAWGDEQYF
>TRBV27|TRBJ1-1|.|many
TGTGCCAGCAGTTCAGGGCTGATGAACACTGAAGCTTTCTTT
CASSSGLMNTEAFF
>TRBV27|TRBJ2-7|TRBD2|few
TGTGCCAGCAGTTCCGGGCGGGAGAGAAACGAGCAGTACTTC
CASSSGRERNEQYF
>TRBV6-8|TRBJ2-7|.|.
TGTGCCAGCACCAAGAGCGGGTCCCCCTACGAGCAGTACTTC
CASTKSGSPYEQYF
>TRBV7-6|TRBJ1-3|.|many
TGTGCCAGCAGCTTAGTTCTGTGGGGAAACACCATATATTTT
CASSLVLWGNTIYF
>TRBV13|TRBJ2-1|.|.
TGTGCCAGCAGCTTAGGGGCTAGGTCCTACAATGAGCAGTTCTTC
CASSLGARSYNEQFF
>TRBV12-3/TRBV12-4|TRBJ2-3|.|many
TGTGCCAGCAGTTTTGGCTTCACAGATACGCAGTATTTT
CASSFGFTDTQYF
>TRBV15|TRBJ1-5|.|few
TGTGCCACCGGGATGTCGGGCAATCAGCCCCAGCATTTT
CATGMSGNQPQHF